The 9 T cell receptor beta chains presented below share a single source sample, sequenced in a study of T cell responses to AZD1222 COVID-19 vaccine (dated by TCRdb to the early 2020s). Library method: the immunoSEQ multiplex PCR assay. Drawn from immuneACCESS, this table holds only the in-frame rearrangements with V and J called that TCRdb kept. Clones are partly lost; checked studies trace under half to an unresolved V gene and leave the rest unexplained. This sample holds 65,000 to 75,000 clones; about three quarters were observed only once. The biggest ten clones account for roughly 50% of the sample. Read against the paper, the sample's time point label means: about 28 days (+/-7) after the second vaccine dose. This material consisted of peripheral blood, taken 28 days after the second AZD1222 dose. The source is an adult who received the AZD1222 COVID-19 vaccine.

The rearrangement uses TRBV10-3 and TRBJ2-2, with D hard to call. V was cut by 2 bases and J by 5 bases, with 12 bases left in between. CDR3 size: 15 residues. Germline CDR1 and CDR2: ENHRY and SYGVKD. The CDR3: CAISEVWTTTGELFF. In nucleotides, the CDR3 is TGTGCCATCAGTGAGGTGTGGACCACAACCGGGGAGCTGTTTTTT.

The chain is built from TRBV19 and TRBJ2-3; 11 nucleotides agree with TRBD1. The V gene's germline CDR1 is LNHDA and CDR2 SQIVND (reference sequence). J was trimmed by 1 base and V by 0 bases; bases with no gene match: 6. The CDR3 runs 18 residues. The CDR3 DNA reads as TGTGCCAGTAGTATAGACTCACCGGGACAGGGGGGCACAGATACGCAGTATTTT. This encodes CASSIDSPGQGGTDTQYF.

The sample holds one count of this clone. The chain employs TRBV2 and TRBJ2-7; 11 nucleotides align to TRBD1. After removal of 6 bases from V and 5 bases from J, the junction contained 3 bases not matched to a gene. The CDR3 extends over 13 amino acids. CDR1 is SNHLY, CDR2 FYNNEI, per germline. CDR3 nucleotide sequence: TGTGCCAGCAGGGACAGGGGGCGCGACGAGCAGTACTTC. Encoded protein: CASRDRGRDEQYF.

The rearrangement uses TRBV18 and TRBJ2-5; D is unclear. The length of the CDR3 is 14 residues. Germline-derived CDR1 and CDR2 are KGHSH and LQKENI. Trimming cost V 0 bases and J 4 bases, with 9 bases left between them. For the CDR3, the DNA is TGTGCCAGCTCACCACCGACATTATTAGAGACCCAGTACTTC. Its protein product is CASSPPTLLETQYF.

This sequence joins TRBV25-1 and TRBJ1-1, with D hard to call. CDR1 is MGHDK and CDR2 is SYGVNS in the germline V gene. The CDR3 is 14 residues long. Trimming cost V 1 base and J 5 bases, with 11 bases left between them. The CDR3 sequence: CASSEFRGGTEAFF. The CDR3 DNA reads TGTGCCAGCAGTGAATTTCGGGGAGGGACTGAAGCTTTCTTT.

This chain joins TRBV19 and TRBJ1-6; TRBD1 is a possible D gene (6 bases). V gave up 7 bases and J gave up 8 bases, with 18 bases separating them. The CDR3 is 15 amino acids. Germline V gene sequence: CDR1 LNHDA, CDR2 SQIVND (reference sequence). The CDR3 region is CASTPAAGGDSPLHF. CDR3 in DNA: TGTGCCAGTACCCCGGCCGCGGGGGGCGATTCACCCCTCCACTTT.

This sequence joins TRBV10-3 and TRBJ1-2; possible D gene TRBD1, 6 bases. The CDR3 runs 14 residues. Trimming took off 7 bases at V and 1 base at J, with 13 bases between the two ends. Germline CDR1 is ENHRY and CDR2 is SYGVKD. CDR3 in amino acids: CAIKGGTGNYGYTF. CDR3 DNA sequence: TGTGCCATCAAAGGGGGGACGGGTAACTATGGCTACACCTTC.

The V and J genes are TRBV6-2 or TRBV6-3 and TRBJ1-1; D uncertain. Trimming removed 2 bases from V and 7 bases from J, with 5 bases in between. CDR3 length: 11 amino acids. CDR1 is MNHEY and CDR2 is SVGEGT in the germline V gene. The CDR3 loop is CASSYKVEAFF. The CDR3, as DNA: TGTGCCAGCAGTTACAAGGTTGAAGCTTTCTTT.

The genes are TRBV24-1 and TRBJ2-1, with D possibly matching TRBD1 (6 bases). The CDR3 runs to 13 residues. Germline-derived CDR1 and CDR2 are KGHDR and SFDVKD. Trimming removed 7 bases from V and 5 bases from J, with 11 bases in between. This chain's CDR3 is CATSRTVHNEQFF. DNA for the CDR3: TGTGCCACCAGCAGGACAGTTCACAATGAGCAGTTCTTC.